The rows below give T cell receptor beta chains drawn from one sample of a study of response to subunit inactivated influenza vaccine. TCRdb processed the RT-PCR reads anew with MiXCR; each CDR3 protein has one entry. The sample includes some 550,000 distinct CDR3 sequences, around 25% of them seen just once. The data also belong to a second study, concerning T cells expressing NK-cell markers.

The specimen comprised CD4+ T cells sorted from PBMCs, sampled approximately 12 days after vaccination. The receptors here all came from a man between 45 and 60 years old who received an inactivated influenza vaccine. The CDR3 runs from the conserved cysteine through the conserved F or W. Each record gives: V gene, J gene, clone size, D gene, CDR3 DNA, CDR3 protein. A D gene is named only where the DNA matches it firmly. Clone size is given for some rows only: seen once, a few or many times, or a class if the clone is expanded.

TRBV7-2	TRBJ2-7	.	.	TGTGCCAGCAGCTTTCAGACTAGCTACGAGCAGTACTTC	CASSFQTSYEQYF
TRBV27	TRBJ1-1	.	.	TGTGCCAGCAGTCCACGTGTCGCGAACACTGAAGCTTTCTTT	CASSPRVANTEAFF
TRBV12-3/TRBV12-4	TRBJ1-6	many	.	TGTGCCAGCAGTTTAGGGACCAACAGTTCACCCCTCCACTTT	CASSLGTNSSPLHF
TRBV29-1	TRBJ2-1	.	TRBD1	TGCAGCGTCCGGGACAGGGTGGTCAATGAGCAGTTCTTC	CSVRDRVVNEQFF
TRBV6-1	TRBJ1-2	many	TRBD1	TGTGCCAGCAGTGAAGACAGGGGGACGCGATATGGCTACACCTTC	CASSEDRGTRYGYTF
TRBV9	TRBJ2-3	.	TRBD2	TGTGCCAGCAGCGCCGGGACTAGCGGGAGAGGGGCAGATACGCAGTATTTT	CASSAGTSGRGADTQYF
TRBV5-1	TRBJ1-2	many	.	TGCGCCAGCAGCGCAGGGACGGAGAACTATGGCTACACCTTC	CASSAGTENYGYTF
TRBV5-1	TRBJ2-5	many	.	TGCGCCAGCAGCTTAGGCCGGAGTGGAGAGACCCAGTACTTC	CASSLGRSGETQYF
TRBV12-3/TRBV12-4	TRBJ2-4	few	TRBD2	TGTGCCAGCAGTTTGGCTAGCGGGGGGAGGGCCAAAAACATTCAGTACTTC	CASSLASGGRAKNIQYF
TRBV4-3	TRBJ2-6	few	TRBD1	TGCGCCAGCAGCGGACAGGGGGTGTTTGGGGCCAACGTCCTGACTTTC	CASSGQGVFGANVLTF
TRBV2	TRBJ2-7	few	.	TGTGCCAGCAGTGAATCGGGGGCGCGCGACGAGCAGTACTTC	CASSESGARDEQYF
TRBV7-2	TRBJ2-7	few	TRBD2	TGTGCCAGCAGCAAGGGACTAGCGGTCGAGCAGTACTTC	CASSKGLAVEQYF
TRBV7-2	TRBJ2-1	.	TRBD2	TGTGCCAGCAGCTCCCCGGGACTAGCGGGAGCTGTCAAGCAGTTCTTC	CASSSPGLAGAVKQFF
TRBV3-1	TRBJ2-5	few	.	TGTGCCAGCAGCCAAGATCTAAGCGGCCAAGAGACCCAGTACTTC	CASSQDLSGQETQYF
TRBV4-2	TRBJ2-1	few	TRBD2	TGTGCCAGCAGCCACAGAAGCCGGGGGGGGGATGAGCAGTTCTTC	CASSHRSRGGDEQFF
TRBV24-1	TRBJ2-3	.	TRBD2	TGTGCCACCAGTGCGCGCGGACGGGGGGACGCAGATACGCAGTATTTT	CATSARGRGDADTQYF
TRBV7-2	TRBJ2-7	few	TRBD1	TGTGCCAGCACCTCGGGACAGGGGATCTACGAGCAGTACTTC	CASTSGQGIYEQYF
TRBV7-2	TRBJ2-1	few	.	TGTGCCAGCAGCTTGGCTAGTCAGGGTGACAATGAGCAGTTCTTC	CASSLASQGDNEQFF
TRBV10-2	TRBJ2-2	many	TRBD1	TGCGCCGGCCAGGCCGACAGGGTAGCCGGGGAGCTGTTTTTT	CAGQADRVAGELFF
TRBV7-9	TRBJ1-5	few	.	TGTGCCAGCAGCCCCGGGCGGCAGGGTGGAGAGCCCCAGCATTTT	CASSPGRQGGEPQHF
TRBV10-3	TRBJ2-5	.	.	TGTGCCATCAGAGACGGAGCGGAGACCCAGTACTTC	CAIRDGAETQYF
TRBV28	TRBJ1-2	.	.	TGTGCCAGCCGCACCCCAGGGGACTCTGGCTACACCTTC	CASRTPGDSGYTF
TRBV20-1	TRBJ2-1	few	TRBD2	TGCAGTGCTAGGGGTAGCGGGGGGAATGAGCAGTTCTTC	CSARGSGGNEQFF